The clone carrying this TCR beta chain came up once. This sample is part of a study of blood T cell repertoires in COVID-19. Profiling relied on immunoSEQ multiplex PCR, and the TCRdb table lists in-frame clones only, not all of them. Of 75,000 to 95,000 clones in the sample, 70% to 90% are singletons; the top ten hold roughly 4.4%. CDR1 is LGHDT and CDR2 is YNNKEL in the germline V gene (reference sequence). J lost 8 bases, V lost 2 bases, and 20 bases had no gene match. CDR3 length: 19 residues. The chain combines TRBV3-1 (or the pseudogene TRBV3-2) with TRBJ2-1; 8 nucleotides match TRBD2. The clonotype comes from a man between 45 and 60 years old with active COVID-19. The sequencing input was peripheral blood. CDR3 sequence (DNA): TGTGCCAGCAGCCAACCCCTCGCCACGCTAGCGGGTCTAATCGATGAGCAGTTCTTC. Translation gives CASSQPLATLAGLIDEQFF.